The rows below give T cell receptor beta chains drawn from one sample of a study of T cells in Graves' hyperthyroidism and ophthalmopathy. MiXCR, run by TCRdb on the multiplex PCR reads, gives a single entry per CDR3 protein. The table records 750,000 to 950,000 distinct CDR3 sequences, roughly 37% of them present only once. Sequenced input: blood. These receptors were collected from a young man with Graves' hyperthyroidism. The CDR3 runs from the conserved cysteine through the conserved F or W. D genes are given only for firm matches. Only part of the rows carry a size: once, few, many, or a class if the clone is expanded.

V gene	J gene	clone size	D gene	CDR3 protein	CDR3 DNA
TRBV7-9	TRBJ2-7	NA	TRBD1	CASSLGQGKPYF	TGTGCCAGCAGCTTAGGACAGGGGAAGCCGTACTTC
TRBV20-1	TRBJ2-2	NA	NA	CSAPAGRTGELFF	TGCAGTGCCCCAGCTGGCAGGACCGGGGAGCTGTTTTTT
TRBV7-2	TRBJ2-7	NA	NA	CASSLIRKGIDYEQYF	TGTGCCAGCAGCTTAATAAGGAAGGGTATCGACTACGAGCAGTACTTC
TRBV2	TRBJ1-6	NA	NA	CASSVAVASPLHF	TGTGCCAGCAGTGTGGCGGTGGCGTCACCCCTCCACTTT
TRBV7-2	TRBJ2-5	NA	NA	CASSQEGFPQYF	TGTGCCAGCAGCCAAGAGGGTTTCCCCCAGTACTTC
TRBV29-1	TRBJ2-7	many	NA	CSVEGDGGAYEQYF	TGCAGCGTTGAAGGGGACGGAGGGGCCTACGAGCAGTACTTC
TRBV25-1	TRBJ2-7	NA	NA	CASSYSGPRDEQYF	TGTGCCAGCAGTTACTCGGGACCGCGAGACGAGCAGTACTTC
TRBV5-6	TRBJ1-3	NA	NA	CASSLEQVYGNTIYF	TGTGCCAGCAGCTTAGAACAGGTCTACGGAAACACCATATATTTT
TRBV19	TRBJ2-7	NA	TRBD1	CASSPRDRGLDEQHF	TGTGCCAGTAGTCCACGGGACAGGGGGCTTGACGAGCAGCACTTC
TRBV19	TRBJ2-7	NA	TRBD1	CASSRLRGQKTYEQYF	TGTGCCAGTAGTCGTCTTCGGGGACAGAAAACCTACGAGCAGTACTTC
TRBV9	TRBJ2-5	NA	NA	CAGSVDGQQEAQYF	TGTGCCGGCAGCGTAGATGGACAGCAAGAGGCCCAGTACTTC
TRBV5-1	TRBJ2-7	NA	NA	CASSLTQGRHEQYF	TGCGCCAGCAGCTTAACTCAGGGGAGGCACGAGCAGTACTTC
TRBV12-3/TRBV12-4	TRBJ2-5	few	TRBD1	CASRDRGQEETQYF	TGTGCCAGCAGGGACAGGGGGCAAGAAGAGACCCAGTACTTC
TRBV5-1	TRBJ2-3	NA	TRBD2	CASSLLQGGSTDTQYF	TGCGCCAGCAGCTTGCTCCAGGGAGGGTCCACAGATACGCAGTATTTT
TRBV7-9	TRBJ2-6	NA	NA	CASSNPVSGANVLTF	TGTGCCAGCAGCAACCCGGTCTCTGGGGCCAACGTCCTGACTTTC
TRBV29-1	TRBJ2-7	NA	TRBD2	CSGGTSGLEQYF	TGCAGCGGCGGGACTAGCGGGCTCGAGCAGTACTTC
TRBV25-1	TRBJ1-1	once	NA	CASSEDSRRGAKAFF	TGTGCCAGCAGTGAAGATAGCAGAAGAGGGGCGAAAGCTTTCTTT
TRBV5-1	TRBJ1-1	NA	NA	CASSQDFDGLEAFF	TGCGCCAGCAGCCAAGATTTTGACGGGCTTGAAGCTTTCTTT
TRBV19	TRBJ1-5	NA	NA	CASSIGPRDNQPQHF	TGTGCCAGTAGTATCGGACCCAGGGACAATCAGCCCCAGCATTTT
TRBV10-3	TRBJ2-2	NA	NA	CAISEQEPTGELFF	TGTGCCATCAGTGAACAGGAACCAACCGGGGAGCTGTTTTTT
TRBV5-8	TRBJ1-4	NA	NA	CASSAGEGQDRLFF	TGTGCCAGCAGCGCAGGTGAGGGGCAGGACAGACTGTTTTTT
TRBV15	TRBJ2-7	many	NA	CATSAGYPGEQYF	TGTGCCACCAGCGCAGGGTACCCTGGCGAGCAGTACTTC
TRBV7-8	TRBJ2-7	many	NA	CASSSIGNSYEQYF	TGTGCCAGCAGTTCAATCGGGAATTCCTACGAGCAGTACTTC
TRBV20-1	TRBJ2-7	NA	TRBD2	CSAWSVGGGRDEQYF	TGCAGTGCCTGGAGTGTGGGGGGAGGGCGAGACGAGCAGTACTTC
TRBV12-3/TRBV12-4	TRBJ1-1	NA	TRBD1	CASGTGQGGDTEAFF	TGTGCCAGCGGTACAGGACAGGGGGGAGACACTGAAGCTTTCTTT
TRBV29-1	TRBJ2-5	many	TRBD1	CSATGFETQYF	TGCAGCGCGACAGGGTTCGAGACCCAGTACTTC
TRBV19	TRBJ1-5	NA	NA	CASKWGGYEGEPQHF	TGTGCCAGTAAGTGGGGTGGATACGAGGGAGAGCCCCAGCATTTT
TRBV19	TRBJ1-5	many	NA	CASSIGQPNQPQHF	TGTGCCAGTAGTATCGGGCAGCCCAATCAGCCCCAGCATTTT
TRBV19	TRBJ1-5	few	NA	CASTPGGADQPQHF	TGTGCCAGTACCCCGGGGGGGGCAGATCAGCCCCAGCATTTT
TRBV6-4	TRBJ1-6	NA	NA	CASSDRPESALHF	TGTGCCAGCAGTGACAGGCCCGAATCAGCCCTCCACTTT
TRBV12-3/TRBV12-4	TRBJ1-3	NA	NA	CASSPYEKPVYASGNTIYF	TGTGCCAGCTCCCCTTATGAGAAGCCGGTCTACGCTTCTGGAAACACCATATATTTT
TRBV12-3/TRBV12-4	TRBJ2-2	few	TRBD1	CASSPTGWGGELFF	TGTGCCAGCAGTCCGACAGGGTGGGGCGGGGAGCTGTTTTTT
TRBV5-1	TRBJ1-5	NA	NA	CASSSRAYVGNQPQHF	TGCGCCAGCAGCTCCAGGGCATACGTGGGCAATCAGCCCCAGCATTTT
TRBV15	TRBJ2-2	many	TRBD1	CATSLGQGTGELFF	TGTGCCACCAGCTTAGGACAGGGGACCGGGGAGCTGTTTTTT
TRBV9	TRBJ1-1	NA	TRBD1	CASSPTAGTGGAGTFF	TGTGCCAGCAGCCCAACGGCCGGGACAGGGGGCGCGGGGACTTTCTTT
TRBV5-1	TRBJ1-3	NA	NA	CASSLFSGASGNTIYF	TGCGCCAGCAGCTTGTTTTCAGGAGCCTCTGGAAACACCATATATTTT
TRBV5-5	TRBJ1-6	few	TRBD1	CASSQEGADANSPLHF	TGTGCCAGCAGCCAAGAGGGGGCTGATGCTAATTCACCCCTCCACTTT